Listed here is a single T cell receptor beta chain. Per the authors' pipeline: Amplified reference gene primers provided the basis for estimating nucleated cell counts. Method: immunoSEQ multiplex PCR; TCRdb's copy keeps in-frame clones and lacks some. V and J calls plus clone size are reproduced from that table; the DNA served to infer D and trimming. Among about 140,000 clones listed, around 86% were seen once. The CDR3 contains 16 residues. Trimming at V came to 2 bases and at J to 7 bases, leaving 7 bases not matched to a gene. Germline CDR1 and CDR2: SGHTA and FQGNSA. These data originate in a study of blood T cell repertoires in COVID-19.

Sequencing was carried out using peripheral blood. This chain joins TRBV7-2 and TRBJ2-2, with 10 positions matching TRBD2. The sequence came from a woman over 75 with acute or convalescent COVID-19. The CDR3 spells CASSLNLAGAVGELFF. As DNA, the CDR3 is TGTGCCAGCAGCTTAAACCTAGCGGGGGCGGTCGGGGAGCTGTTTTTT.